The entry below gives a single T cell receptor (beta chain) sequence along with its context. The sample originates from a study of blood T cell repertoires in COVID-19. Study background: Some COVID-19 samples were acute and others convalescent; all came from the United States, Italy and Spain. The cDNA or gDNA used as material had been derived from T cells, B-cell-depleted T cells, or PBMCs.

Per the original methods: Cell counts per sample came from amplifying reference gene primers. Clones were sequenced by immunoSEQ multiplex PCR, and TCRdb holds only the in-frame ones, with some missing. That table gives V, J and clone size, and the DNA gave D and trimming. This table holds some 75,000 clones, more than 85% found once. Deletions cut 4 bases from V and 5 bases from J, with 7 bases between. This CDR3 is built from 13 residues. Germline V lookup: CDR1 SGDLS, CDR2 YYNGEE. The source of this sequence is a man in his sixties with acute or convalescent COVID-19. Sequencing input: peripheral blood. This chain connects TRBV9 to TRBJ1-6, with no clear D. The CDR3 here is CASSPTDNSPLHF. The CDR3 coding sequence is TGTGCCAGCAGCCCTACAGATAATTCACCCCTCCACTTT.